Presented here are 13 T cell receptor beta chains from one specimen sequenced in a study of blood T cell repertoires in COVID-19. Sequencing was performed with immunoSEQ multiplex PCR; in TCRdb, only in-frame clones are kept and a portion is missing. Of hundreds of thousands of clones listed, approximately 81% are singletons. Sequences were obtained from PBMCs or T cells enriched from blood (not recorded which). These receptors were collected from a woman under 40 who had been exposed to COVID-19.

Ten or more counts support this clone. The chain has TRBV15 and TRBJ1-2; D may be TRBD1 (6 bases). With 3 bases removed from V and 0 bases from J, the gap between germline ends came to 17 bases. CDR1 is LNHNV, CDR2 YYDKDF, per germline (reference sequence). CDR3 length equals 17 residues. DNA of the CDR3: TGTGCCACCAGCAGCCCCCTAAGACAGGACCCTAACTATGGCTACACCTTC. Translating it yields CATSSPLRQDPNYGYTF.

The chain carries TRBV19 and TRBJ2-7; TRBD2 agrees at 11 bases. From germline, CDR1 is LNHDA and CDR2 SQIVND (reference sequence). The CDR3 extends over 15 amino acids. The ends lost 8 bases at V and 4 bases at J; junction bases unmatched: 10. This CDR3 is CASSLPGLAVYEQYF. CDR3 sequence (DNA): TGTGCCAGTTCTTTACCGGGACTAGCGGTTTACGAGCAGTACTTC. Drawing the rest from reference TRBV19 and TRBJ2-7, the complete variable domain is DGGITQSPKYLFRKEGQNVTLSCEQNLNHDAMYWYRQDPGQGLRLIYYSQIVNDFQKGDIAEGYSVSREKKESFPLTVTSAQKNPTAFYLCASSLPGLAVYEQYFGPGTRLTVT.

The chain is built from TRBV6-5 and TRBJ1-3; D may be TRBD1 (5 bases). Trimming left V 6 bases short and J 5 bases short, with 8 bases between. The CDR3 is 12 residues long. Germline V lookup: CDR1 MNHEY, CDR2 SVGAGI. DNA for the CDR3: TGTGCCAGCAGATCAGGGAGAAACACCATATATTTT. This sequence encodes CASRSGRNTIYF.

This clone was seen a handful of times. The chain employs TRBV2 and TRBJ1-4; D is unclear. Per germline, CDR1 SNHLY and CDR2 FYNNEI. V shed 6 bases and J shed 4 bases, with 15 bases lying between them. The CDR3 totals 15 residues. CDR3 residues: CASRPIGSLNEKLFF. The CDR3 DNA reads as TGTGCCAGCAGACCCATCGGGTCCCTTAATGAAAAACTGTTTTTT.

The rearrangement uses TRBV28 and TRBJ2-5, with 9 bases matching TRBD1. The trim removed 5 bases at V and 5 bases at J, leaving 9 bases unmatched. CDR1 is MDHEN, CDR2 SYDVKM, per germline. The CDR3 is made up of 15 amino acids. The CDR3 DNA follows: TGTGCCAGCAGTCAACGACGGACAGGGGACGAGACCCAGTACTTC. It encodes CASSQRRTGDETQYF.

The chain employs TRBV19 and TRBJ1-4; 9 bases are a match to TRBD1. V shed 4 bases and J 5 bases; nucleotides not matched to a gene: 2. Per germline, CDR1 LNHDA and CDR2 SQIVND (reference sequence). CDR3 length equals 14 residues. Written as DNA, the CDR3 is TGTGCCAGTAGTACACAGGGGGCAAATGAAAAACTGTTTTTT. This codes for CASSTQGANEKLFF.

As regards this clone: An end of the junction does not agree with germline; a read error may underlie this. This chain connects TRBV6-1 to TRBJ2-1; 7 positions match TRBD2. The CDR3 runs 14 residues. From germline, CDR1 is MNHNS and CDR2 SASEGT. CDR3 DNA: TGTGCCAGCAGGGAAGGACTAGAGAACAATGAGCAGTTCTTC. The encoded protein is CASREGLENNEQFF.

The CDR3 loop reads CATSDSVGYEQYF. The DNA of the CDR3 is TGTGCCACCAGTGATTCAGTTGGCTACGAGCAGTACTTC. The chain has TRBV24-1 and TRBJ2-7; no definite D call. Per the germline V gene, CDR1 is KGHDR and CDR2 is SFDVKD. CDR3 length: 13 residues. Trimming cost V 2 bases and J 3 bases, with 7 bases left between them.

This chain links TRBV6-5 with TRBJ2-7; D might be TRBD1 (5 bases). The CDR3 covers 11 residues. Germline V lookup: CDR1 MNHEY, CDR2 SVGAGI. The V and J ends lost 10 bases and 10 bases respectively, with 17 bases between them. CDR3 protein: CATTRDRDQYF. The CDR3, as DNA: TGTGCCACCACCAGAGACAGAGATCAGTACTTC.

The chain uses TRBV6-6 and TRBJ1-1, with a possible D match to TRBD1 (5 bases). CDR3 length equals 16 residues. Trimming left V 7 bases short and J 5 bases short, with 23 bases between. Germline CDR1 and CDR2: MNHNY and SVGAGI (reference sequence). CDR3: CASNLWGPTRETEAFF. CDR3 sequence (DNA): TGTGCCAGCAACCTGTGGGGCCCGACCAGGGAAACTGAAGCTTTCTTT.

This chain joins TRBV19 and TRBJ2-3; tentatively, D is TRBD2 (5 bases). With 4 bases removed from V and 6 bases from J, the gap between germline ends came to 11 bases. The CDR3 is 13 amino acids. Looked up from germline, CDR1 is LNHDA and CDR2 is SQIVND (reference sequence). CDR3 region: CASSKVASDTQYF. The CDR3 DNA is TGTGCCAGTAGTAAAGTTGCTAGCGATACGCAGTATTTT.

This clone was seen just once. The chain has TRBV28 and TRBJ2-7; maybe TRBD2 (6 bases). There are 15 residues in the CDR3. Germline V gives CDR1 MDHEN, CDR2 SYDVKM. Between the trimmed V and J ends, which lost 1 base and 5 bases, there was a span of 15 bases. The CDR3 DNA is TGTGCCAGCAGTTTATCCTCGGGGGTAGGCCACGAGCAGTACTTC. Residues: CASSLSSGVGHEQYF. Full variable domain (outside the CDR3, taken from reference TRBV28 and TRBJ2-7): DVKVTQSSRYLVKRTGEKVFLECVQDMDHENMFWYRQDPGLGLRLIYFSYDVKMKEKGDIPEGYSVSREKKERFSLILESASTNQTSMYLCASSLSSGVGHEQYFGPGTRLTVT.

V usage is TRBV10-3 and J usage is TRBJ2-2; D is perhaps TRBD1 (6 bases). V was pared by 2 bases and J by 6 bases, with 16 bases between. Per germline, CDR1 ENHRY and CDR2 SYGVKD. The CDR3 has 16 residues. The CDR3 loop reads CAISETSRGKAGELFF. The CDR3 region has the DNA TGTGCCATCAGTGAGACGTCCAGGGGAAAAGCCGGGGAGCTGTTTTTT.